Shown below are 3 T cell receptor beta chains from a single sample sequenced in a study of Graves' ophthalmopathy and Graves' hyperthyroidism. TCR beta CDR3 amplification used RNA transcripts. First-round RT-PCR with HTBI primers preceded a second-round multiplex PCR. From the multiplex PCR reads, TCRdb called clonotypes with MiXCR, one entry per CDR3 protein. This table holds under 800,000 distinct CDR3 sequences, about 20% found once. Sequencing used peripheral blood. The receptors were gathered from a woman aged 18-29 years with stable Graves' hyperthyroidism. Some clones in this sample may be carry-over from other donors' samples.

This clonotype was counted between two and nine times. Its ends do not fully match the called genes, so a read error is possible. This sequence joins TRBV28 and TRBJ2-4, with TRBD2 as a possible D gene (5 bases). CDR1 and CDR2 from the germline V gene are MDHEN and SYDVKM. CDR3 length equals 14 residues. The CDR3, as DNA: TGTGCCAGCATCGGCGGGTTAGCCAAAAACATTAAGTACTTC. Its protein is CASIGGLAKNIKYF. The full variable domain, in which reference TRBV28 and TRBJ2-4 provide the parts outside the CDR3, is DVKVTQSSRYLVKRTGEKVFLECVQDMDHENMFWYRQDPGLGLRLIYFSYDVKMKEKGDIPEGYSVSREKKERFSLILESASTNQTSMYLCASIGGLAKNIKYFGAGTRLSVL.

This clonotype was counted only a few times. The junction differs from germline at one of its ends, possibly a read error. V usage is TRBV5-1 and J usage is TRBJ1-2; 8 nucleotides line up with TRBD1. The CDR3 length is 14 residues. The germline V gene has CDR1 SGHRS and CDR2 YFSETQ. CDR3 residues: CASSTEQGVYSYTF. The CDR3 DNA is TGCGCCAGCAGCACAGAACAGGGGGTCTATAGCTACACCTTC.

This clonotype was counted many times. J is TRBJ1-5 and V is TRBV2, with TRBD1 matching 7 bases. Germline CDR1 SNHLY, CDR2 FYNNEI. The CDR3 totals 13 residues. V trimming: 8 bases; J trimming: 5 bases; junction bases outside the gene matches: 6. DNA for the CDR3: TGTGCCAGCTCCGACAGGGAATATCAGCCCCAGCATTTT. It is translated as CASSDREYQPQHF.